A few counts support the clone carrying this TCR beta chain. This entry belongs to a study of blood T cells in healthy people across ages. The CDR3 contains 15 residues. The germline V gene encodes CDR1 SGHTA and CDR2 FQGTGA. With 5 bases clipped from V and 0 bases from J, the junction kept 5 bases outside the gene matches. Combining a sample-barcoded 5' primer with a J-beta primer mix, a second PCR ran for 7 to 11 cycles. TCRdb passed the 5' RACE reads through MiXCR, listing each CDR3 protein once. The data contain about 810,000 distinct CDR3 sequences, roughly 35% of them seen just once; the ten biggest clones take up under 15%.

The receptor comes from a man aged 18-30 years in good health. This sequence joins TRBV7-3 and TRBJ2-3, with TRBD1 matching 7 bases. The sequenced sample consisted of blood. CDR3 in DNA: TGTGCCAGCAGCCTACAGACAGGGAGCACAGATACGCAGTATTTT. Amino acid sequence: CASSLQTGSTDTQYF.